This is a list of T cell receptor beta chains from one sample in a study of spatial heterogeneity in lung cancer. In TCRdb, the 5' RACE reads were re-called with MiXCR into one record per CDR3 protein. The data hold 35,000 to 55,000 distinct CDR3 sequences, with 22% observed a single time. Sequenced here: PBMCs, sampled at follow-up. The origin of the receptors is a female donor with early-stage non-small cell lung cancer. The CDR3 runs from the conserved cysteine through the conserved F or W.

CDR3 protein | J gene | V gene
CSVTGALGSPLHF | TRBJ1-6 | TRBV29-1
CASSYEGGYTF | TRBJ1-2 | TRBV6-5
CASSLANRGLGSYEQYF | TRBJ2-7 | TRBV11-2
CASSQGQSSEAFF | TRBJ1-1 | TRBV9
CSARPPPRQGRQETQYF | TRBJ2-5 | TRBV20-1
CASSLVALAGAPNYEQYF | TRBJ2-7 | TRBV7-9
CASSRWTGANTGELFF | TRBJ2-2 | TRBV3-1
CASSQKRATSGGYEQFF | TRBJ2-1 | TRBV7-6
CASSLERRPTGELFF | TRBJ2-2 | TRBV7-9
CASSLRQNHEKLFF | TRBJ1-4 | TRBV5-1
CASSALAGATDTQYF | TRBJ2-3 | TRBV11-2
CASSTGTGSYNEQFF | TRBJ2-1 | TRBV27
CASSFTGTGSAEQFF | TRBJ2-1 | TRBV7-9
CASSLYLLGQPNTEAFF | TRBJ1-1 | TRBV5-1
CASSEGLEGKNTDTQYF | TRBJ2-3 | TRBV10-1
CASSPGLALTGELFF | TRBJ2-2 | TRBV7-2
CASSLLFTGELFF | TRBJ2-2 | TRBV12-3/TRBV12-4
CASSWDGAGSYTF | TRBJ1-2 | TRBV5-1
CSVEGLGLSGNTIYF | TRBJ1-3 | TRBV29-1
CASMAGGDHEQYF | TRBJ2-7 | TRBV12-3/TRBV12-4
CASRLLGQTNTGELFF | TRBJ2-2 | TRBV5-4
CASGPPRTPLETQYF | TRBJ2-5 | TRBV12-5
CASSQSPGNTEAFF | TRBJ1-1 | TRBV16
CASSPPAGGRGYGYTF | TRBJ1-2 | TRBV18
CASSLDYGKQFF | TRBJ2-1 | TRBV11-2
CAWSKTGATEAFF | TRBJ1-1 | TRBV30